The 22 T cell receptor beta chains in this list originate from one sample, sequenced in a study of CD8+ T cells in alopecia areata. cDNA prepared by RNA extraction and subsequent reverse transcription served as the template for sequencing. Data came from immunoSEQ multiplex PCR; TCRdb stores just in-frame clones and leaves some out. Here the sample spans 160,000 or so clones, 50% to 75% being singletons. Documented treatment: oral pan-JAK inhibitor, 5-10 mg twice daily. The material sequenced was CD4+ T cells sorted from blood, taken at approximately week 60, from a patient treated with tofacitinib. These receptors originate from a human donor with alopecia areata.

The chain carries TRBV10-1 and TRBJ2-6; D remains unclear. Germline values: CDR1 WNHNN, CDR2 SYGVQD (reference sequence). The V end was cut by 4 bases, the J end by 2 bases, with 3 bases between. This CDR3 spans 13 amino acids. CDR3: CASSAPGANVLTF. In DNA, the CDR3 is TGCGCCAGCAGTGCCCCTGGGGCCAACGTCCTGACTTTC.

This clone occurred a few times. The rearrangement joins TRBV30 to TRBJ2-5, with D uncertain. The CDR3 totals 12 residues. Germline CDR1 and CDR2: GTSNPN and SVGIG (reference sequence). V was cut by 0 bases and J by 3 bases, with 5 bases left in between. The chain's CDR3 is CAWSVRKETQYF. CDR3 nucleotide sequence: TGTGCCTGGAGTGTACGAAAAGAGACCCAGTACTTC.

The chain links TRBV30 to TRBJ1-2; no clear D gene. The CDR3 consists of 13 residues. The germline V gene has CDR1 GTSNPN and CDR2 SVGIG (reference sequence). V gave up 0 bases and J gave up 5 bases, with 10 bases separating them. CDR3 DNA sequence: TGTGCCTGGAGTGTACGGTTGGAGTATGGCTACACCTTC. It codes for CAWSVRLEYGYTF.

J is TRBJ2-1 and V is TRBV9; 10 bases line up with TRBD2. The CDR3 runs 15 residues. Germline V lookup: CDR1 SGDLS, CDR2 YYNGEE. V was clipped by 3 bases and J by 10 bases; unmatched bases: 10. The CDR3 reads CASSGGTSAYREQFF. CDR3 DNA: TGTGCCAGCAGCGGAGGGACTAGCGCTTATAGGGAGCAGTTCTTC.

In its sample, this clone was seen a few times. The rearrangement links TRBV2 to TRBJ2-3; no clear D. CDR3 length: 11 amino acids. V was shortened by 2 bases and J by 3 bases, with 0 bases between the two germline ends. CDR1 SNHLY and CDR2 FYNNEI come from the germline V gene. This chain's CDR3 is CASSETDTQYF. Written as DNA, the CDR3 is TGTGCCAGCAGTGAAACAGATACGCAGTATTTT. The full variable domain, rest sourced from reference TRBV2 and TRBJ2-3, is EPEVTQTPSHQVTQMGQEVILRCVPISNHLYFYWYRQILGQKVEFLVSFYNNEISEKSEIFDDQFSVERPDGSNFTLKIRSTKLEDSAMYFCASSETDTQYFGPGTRLTVL.

Note on this clone: Other DNA sequences of this sample code for an identical CDR3. J is TRBJ2-3 and V is TRBV5-8; the D is unclear. In germline, CDR1 is SGHTS, CDR2 YDEGEE. Between the trimmed V and J ends, which lost 5 bases and 6 bases, there was a span of 10 bases. CDR3 length: 12 residues. CDR3 amino acids: CASSPRTDTQYF. The DNA of the CDR3 is TGTGCCAGCAGTCCCAGGACCGATACGCAGTATTTT. The full variable domain, with the rest looked up from reference TRBV5-8 and TRBJ2-3, is EAGVTQSPTHLIKTRGQQATLRCSPISGHTSVYWYQQALGLGLQFLLWYDEGEERNRGNFPPRFSGRQFPNYSSELNVNALELEDSALYLCASSPRTDTQYFGPGTRLTVL.

A single count supports this clone. The chain has TRBV4-1 and TRBJ1-2; perhaps TRBD1 as D (5 bases). Germline V gives CDR1 MGHRA, CDR2 YSYEKL. Trimming left V 4 bases short and J 4 bases short, with 10 bases between. The CDR3 length is 13 residues. CDR3 amino acids: CASSRGDGYGYTF. CDR3 DNA sequence: TGCGCCAGCAGCCGCGGGGACGGCTATGGCTACACCTTC.

In its sample, this clone was seen a few times. The CDR3 here is CSVGGGANTIYF. The CDR3 DNA reads TGCAGCGTTGGAGGGGGCGCGAACACCATATATTTT. V gene TRBV29-1 combines with J gene TRBJ1-3; 7 bases line up with TRBD1. Germline V gene lookup returns CDR1 SQVTM and CDR2 ANQGSEA. The CDR3 is 12 amino acids. The J segment lost 7 bases and the V segment lost 4 bases, leaving 4 bases of the junction unmatched.

The chain has TRBV27 and TRBJ2-6, with 8 bases lining up with TRBD1. The CDR3 contains 17 residues. Germline values: CDR1 MNHEY, CDR2 SMNVEV (reference sequence). With 8 bases clipped from V and 3 bases from J, the junction kept 12 bases outside the gene matches. This chain's CDR3 is CASGLRTGWDGANVLTF. CDR3 coding DNA: TGTGCCAGCGGCCTACGGACAGGGTGGGATGGGGCCAACGTCCTGACTTTC. The full variable domain, in which reference TRBV27 and TRBJ2-6 provide the parts outside the CDR3, is EAQVTQNPRYLITVTGKKLTVTCSQNMNHEYMSWYRQDPGLGLRQIYYSMNVEVTDKGDVPEGYKVSRKEKRNFPLILESPSPNQTSLYFCASGLRTGWDGANVLTFGAGSRLTVL.

The chain links TRBV29-1 to TRBJ1-1, with TRBD1 as a possible D gene (5 bases). The CDR3 sequence is 14 residues long. Trimming took 3 bases from V and 4 from J, leaving 15 bases between them. Germline CDR1 SQVTM, CDR2 ANQGSEA. The CDR3 nucleotides are TGCAGCGTTGAGTCCGACAGACGCCCCACTGAAGCTTTCTTT. Translation gives CSVESDRRPTEAFF.

The chain recombines TRBV5-1 with TRBJ2-5; 10 bases map to TRBD1. The CDR3 is 17 amino acids. V lost 3 bases to trimming and J lost 4 bases; unmatched junction nucleotides: 12. Germline CDR1 and CDR2: SGHRS and YFSETQ. The CDR3 DNA sequence: TGCGCCAGCAGCTCCAAGCCGGGACAGGGGTTAGGAGAGACCCAGTACTTC. It codes for CASSSKPGQGLGETQYF.

This clone was observed a handful of times. The rearrangement links TRBV29-1 to TRBJ1-1; TRBD1 aligns across 7 bases. Germline trimming cut 2 bases from V and 10 bases from J; bases unmatched to any gene: 13. The CDR3 sequence is 14 residues long. Germline CDR1 and CDR2: SQVTM and ANQGSEA. CDR3 sequence reads: CSVEHRQGISSAFF. The CDR3 DNA reads as TGCAGCGTTGAACACCGACAGGGAATTTCTTCAGCTTTCTTT.

The genes are TRBV4-2 and TRBJ2-7, with D possibly being TRBD1 or TRBD2 (5 bases each). The germline V gene has CDR1 LGHNA and CDR2 YNFKEQ. There are 16 residues in the CDR3. Trimming pared 0 bases from V and 0 bases from J, leaving 12 bases between. Written as DNA, the CDR3 is TGTGCCAGCAGCCAAGATCCCCCAGGGAGCTCCTACGAGCAGTACTTC. It translates to CASSQDPPGSSYEQYF.

This chain links TRBV4-1 with TRBJ2-3; perhaps TRBD1 as D (6 bases). The CDR3 has 15 residues. The V gene's germline CDR1 is MGHRA and CDR2 YSYEKL. The V end was cut by 3 bases, the J end by 0 bases, with 10 bases between. The CDR3 here is CASSHDRRSTDTQYF. DNA for the CDR3: TGCGCCAGCAGCCACGACAGGAGGAGCACAGATACGCAGTATTTT.

This clone has more than one count but fewer than ten. This chain links TRBV2 with TRBJ1-5, with D maybe TRBD1 (5 bases). V was shortened by 5 bases and J by 3 bases, with 8 bases between the two germline ends. Germline V gene sequence: CDR1 SNHLY, CDR2 FYNNEI. The CDR3 has 13 residues. CDR3 residues: CASSWDVNQPQHF. DNA for the CDR3: TGTGCCAGCAGTTGGGACGTCAATCAGCCCCAGCATTTT.

The chain carries TRBV30 and TRBJ2-7; tentatively, D is TRBD1 (6 bases). The CDR3 is 12 amino acids. Trimming took 0 bases from V and 3 from J, leaving 6 bases between them. Germline V gene lookup returns CDR1 GTSNPN and CDR2 SVGIG (reference sequence). CDR3 nucleotides: TGTGCCTGGAGTGTACAGGGCTACGAGCAGTACTTC. The encoded protein is CAWSVQGYEQYF.

As DNA, the CDR3 is TGTGCCAGCAGTGAATACACTAGCACTGAAGCTTTCTTT. Translating gives CASSEYTSTEAFF. The V call is TRBV6-1, the J call TRBJ1-1; D uncertain. The CDR3 totals 13 residues. CDR1 and CDR2 from the germline V gene are MNHNS and SASEGT. Trimming left V 2 bases short and J 4 bases short, with 8 bases between.

The gene calls are TRBV2 and TRBJ1-5; perhaps TRBD1 as D (6 bases). CDR3 length: 14 amino acids. Trimming shortened V by 6 bases and J by 5 bases, and 14 bases separated the two germline ends. CDR1 and CDR2 (germline): SNHLY, FYNNEI. The CDR3 reads CASRNDRYDQPQHF. The CDR3, as DNA: TGTGCCAGCAGGAACGACAGGTACGATCAGCCCCAGCATTTT.

The rearrangement links TRBV29-1 to TRBJ2-3, with no clear D. This CDR3 has 14 residues. CDR1 is SQVTM, CDR2 ANQGSEA, per germline. Trimming took 4 bases from V and 0 from J, leaving 11 bases between them. Here the CDR3 DNA reads TGCAGCGTTGTAGCCAGGCTGAGCACAGATACGCAGTATTTT. The encoded protein is CSVVARLSTDTQYF.

The chain employs TRBV6-1 and TRBJ1-6, with D possibly being TRBD1 (5 bases). Germline V lookup: CDR1 MNHNS, CDR2 SASEGT. V was pared by 2 bases and J by 4 bases, with 9 bases between. The CDR3 consists of 15 residues. The CDR3 region is CASSEWEGYNSPLHF. The CDR3 DNA follows: TGTGCCAGCAGTGAATGGGAGGGGTATAATTCACCCCTCCACTTT.

This clone was detected a few times. The chain recombines TRBV30 with TRBJ2-2; D is tentatively TRBD1 or TRBD2 (6 bases each). The CDR3 extends over 16 amino acids. The germline V gene encodes CDR1 GTSNPN and CDR2 SVGIG (reference sequence). V was pared by 1 base and J by 4 bases, with 16 bases between. This chain's CDR3 is CAWSALGGWSTGELFF. In DNA form, the CDR3 reads TGTGCCTGGAGTGCCCTCGGGGGCTGGAGCACCGGGGAGCTGTTTTTT.

The rearrangement joins TRBV7-2 to TRBJ2-7; 10 nucleotides line up with TRBD2. The CDR3 contains 16 residues. The germline gives CDR1 SGHTA, CDR2 FQGNSA. V was clipped by 5 bases and J by 0 bases; unmatched bases: 7. The CDR3 nucleotides are TGTGCCAGCAGCCCTACTAGCGGGGTATTCTCCTACGAGCAGTACTTC. Amino acids: CASSPTSGVFSYEQYF.